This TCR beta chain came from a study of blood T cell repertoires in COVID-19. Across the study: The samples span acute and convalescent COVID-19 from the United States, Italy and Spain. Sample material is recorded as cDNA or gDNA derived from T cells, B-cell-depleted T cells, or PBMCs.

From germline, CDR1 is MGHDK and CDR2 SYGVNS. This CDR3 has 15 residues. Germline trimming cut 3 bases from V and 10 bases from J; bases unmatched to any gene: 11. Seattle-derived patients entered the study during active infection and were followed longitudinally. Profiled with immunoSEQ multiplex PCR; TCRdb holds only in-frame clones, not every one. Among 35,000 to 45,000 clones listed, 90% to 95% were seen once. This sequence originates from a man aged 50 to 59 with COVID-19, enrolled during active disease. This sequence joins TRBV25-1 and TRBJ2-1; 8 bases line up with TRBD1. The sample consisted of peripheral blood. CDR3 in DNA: TGTGCCAGCAGTGATCCGGGACAGGTCTTCGTGGAGCAGTTCTTC. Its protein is CASSDPGQVFVEQFF.